This section outlines one TCR beta chain sequence together with its context. RNA transcripts provided the source from which TCR beta CDR3 regions were amplified. Primed by the HTBI set, a first-round RT-PCR was run on the TCR CDR3. TCRdb passed the multiplex PCR reads through MiXCR, listing each CDR3 protein once. Of about 600,000 distinct CDR3 sequences listed, 15% to 20% are singletons. These data belong to a study of T cells in Graves' hyperthyroidism and ophthalmopathy. Uncontrolled infection, other autoimmune disease, pregnancy or lactation excluded patients. Isolation of PBMCs was performed on 8.5 to 10 ml fresh peripheral blood. Deletions cut 4 bases from V and 3 bases from J, with 13 bases between. Germline V lookup: CDR1 MNHNS, CDR2 SASEGT. CDR3 length: 15 amino acids.

The chain uses TRBV6-1 and TRBJ1-3; D is ambiguous. The source material was blood. This TCR derives from a woman in her 40s with Graves' ophthalmopathy. The DNA for the CDR3 is TGTGCCAGCAGTGCGCCGCACCCAGGTGGAAACACCATATATTTT. Amino acids: CASSAPHPGGNTIYF.